Listed here are 10 T cell receptor beta chains from one sample, sequenced in a study of blood T cell repertoires in COVID-19. TCRdb's copy holds only in-frame clones and misses some; the assay was immunoSEQ multiplex PCR. This sample yields around 250,000 clones, of which roughly 85% are seen a single time; under 2.5% belongs to the top ten. Material: PBMCs or T cells enriched from blood (not recorded which). The receptors were gathered from a woman aged 45-65 years who had recovered from COVID-19.

The chain joins TRBV5-1 to TRBJ2-7; D may be TRBD1 (6 bases). The CDR3 is 14 residues long. Germline V gene sequence: CDR1 SGHRS, CDR2 YFSETQ. Trimming removed 5 bases from V and 2 bases from J, with 14 bases in between. DNA of the CDR3: TGCGCCAGCAGGGGGTCGGACAGTACCTACGAGCAGTACTTC. It codes for CASRGSDSTYEQYF. Together with reference TRBV5-1 and TRBJ2-7, the CDR3 gives the full variable domain: KAGVTQTPRYLIKTRGQQVTLSCSPISGHRSVSWYQQTPGQGLQFLFEYFSETQRNKGNFPGRFSGRQFSNSRSEMNVSTLELGDSALYLCASRGSDSTYEQYFGPGTRLTVT.

The rearrangement joins TRBV6-5 to TRBJ1-1, with D unresolved. The CDR3 extends over 13 amino acids. Trimming removed 6 bases at V and 0 bases at J, with 8 bases between. Germline V gives CDR1 MNHEY, CDR2 SVGAGI. The CDR3 loop reads CASRLTMNTEAFF. In DNA form, the CDR3 reads TGTGCCAGCAGACTAACTATGAACACTGAAGCTTTCTTT.

The gene calls are TRBV5-8 and TRBJ2-5, with D perhaps matching TRBD2 (7 bases). The CDR3 sequence is 17 residues long. CDR1 SGHTS and CDR2 YDEGEE come from the germline V gene. The V end was cut by 4 bases, the J end by 0 bases, with 19 bases between. The CDR3 DNA reads TGTGCCAGCAGCCCTCCCTGGGGGGGGCGAAACCAAGAGACCCAGTACTTC. Its translation is CASSPPWGGRNQETQYF.

This chain joins TRBV6-5 and TRBJ1-3; 9 bases are shared with TRBD1. The J segment lost 4 bases and the V segment lost 6 bases, leaving 7 bases of the junction unmatched. Germline V CDR1 and CDR2: MNHEY, SVGAGI. This CDR3 is built from 15 residues. Here the CDR3 reads CASRLTGTGGNTIYF. The CDR3 bases are TGTGCCAGCAGACTTACCGGGACAGGGGGAAACACCATATATTTT.

This clone was counted a few times. The rearrangement uses TRBV9 and TRBJ1-2, with a tentative D call TRBD1 (5 bases). Germline CDR1 SGDLS, CDR2 YYNGEE. The CDR3 is 12 residues long. V was trimmed by 1 base and J by 10 bases, leaving 11 bases between them. CDR3 loop: CASSVLGRVYTF. In DNA, the CDR3 is TGTGCCAGCAGCGTACTGGGCAGGGTCTACACCTTC. The full variable domain, in which reference TRBV9 and TRBJ1-2 provide the parts outside the CDR3, is DSGVTQTPKHLITATGQRVTLRCSPRSGDLSVYWYQQSLDQGLQFLIQYYNGEERAKGNILERFSAQQFPDLHSELNLSSLELGDSALYFCASSVLGRVYTFGSGTRLTVV.

This clone has a single count. The CDR3 region has the DNA TGTGCCAGCAGCTTCGCGGTGAGAGATACGCAGTATTTT. Protein sequence: CASSFAVRDTQYF. The genes are TRBV7-9 and TRBJ2-3; no definite D call. The CDR3 sequence is 13 residues long. The ends were cut back, 3 bases at V and 5 bases at J, with 9 bases in the middle. CDR1 is SEHNR, CDR2 FQNEAQ, per germline (reference sequence).

The chain is built from TRBV9 and TRBJ2-2; tentative D call: TRBD2 (6 bases). The CDR3 sequence is 15 residues long. CDR1 is SGDLS, CDR2 YYNGEE, per germline. Trimming took 2 bases from V and 5 from J, leaving 13 bases between them. CDR3 in DNA: TGTGCCAGCAGCGTTGCGGGGAGCGGGACCGGGGAGCTGTTTTTT. It codes for CASSVAGSGTGELFF.

V is TRBV4-1 and J is TRBJ2-7, with D possibly being TRBD2 (6 bases). There are 16 residues in the CDR3. Germline V gives CDR1 MGHRA, CDR2 YSYEKL. Trimming pared 4 bases from V and 4 bases from J, leaving 20 bases between. DNA of the CDR3: TGCGCCAGCAGCCGCAGTACGAGACTAGACGAATACGAGCAGTACTTC. It is translated as CASSRSTRLDEYEQYF.

V usage is TRBV23-1 and J usage is TRBJ1-4, with 7 bases that match TRBD1. TRBV23-1 is an ORF, and what it does is uncertain. Trimming cost V 1 base and J 5 bases; bases outside gene matches: 13. The length of the CDR3 is 18 residues. CDR3: CASSQFVRDREGNEKLFF. DNA of the CDR3: TGCGCCAGCAGTCAATTCGTACGTGACAGGGAAGGGAATGAAAAACTGTTTTTT.

Regarding this clone: This specimen includes other DNA sequences encoding the same CDR3. This sequence joins TRBV29-1 and TRBJ1-2, with 12 nucleotides matching TRBD1. This CDR3 is built from 13 residues. After removal of 6 bases from V and 8 bases from J, the junction contained 7 bases not matched to a gene. Germline loops: CDR1 SQVTM, CDR2 ANQGSEA. The CDR3 DNA reads TGCAGCGTCGGGGACAGGGGGCTTGGAGGCTACACCTTC. It translates to CSVGDRGLGGYTF.